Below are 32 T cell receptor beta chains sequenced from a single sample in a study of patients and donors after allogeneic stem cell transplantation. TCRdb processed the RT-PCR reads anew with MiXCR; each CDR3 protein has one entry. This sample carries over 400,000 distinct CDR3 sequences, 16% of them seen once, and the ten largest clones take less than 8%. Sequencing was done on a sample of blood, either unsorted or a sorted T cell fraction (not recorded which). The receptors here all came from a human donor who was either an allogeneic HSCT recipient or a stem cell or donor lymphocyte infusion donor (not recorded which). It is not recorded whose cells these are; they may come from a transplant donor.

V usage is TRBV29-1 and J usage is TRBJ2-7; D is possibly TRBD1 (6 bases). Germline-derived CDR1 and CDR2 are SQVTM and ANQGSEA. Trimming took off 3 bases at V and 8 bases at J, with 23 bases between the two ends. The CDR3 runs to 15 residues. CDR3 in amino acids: CSVEAFGGRSMQQYF. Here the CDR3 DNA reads TGCAGCGTTGAGGCCTTTGGGGGCCGATCCATGCAGCAGTACTTC.

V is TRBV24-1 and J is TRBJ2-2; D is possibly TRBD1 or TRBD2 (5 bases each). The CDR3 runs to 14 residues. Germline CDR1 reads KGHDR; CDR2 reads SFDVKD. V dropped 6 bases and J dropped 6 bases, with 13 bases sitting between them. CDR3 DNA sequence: TGTGCCACCAGTTACCTAGGGGAGCCCGGGGAGCTGTTTTTT. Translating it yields CATSYLGEPGELFF.

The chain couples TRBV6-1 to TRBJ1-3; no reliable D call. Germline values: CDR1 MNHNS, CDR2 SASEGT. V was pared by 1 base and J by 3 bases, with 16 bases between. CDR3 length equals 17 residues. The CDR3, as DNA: TGTGCCAGCAGTGAAGAGAGAGTCACGCGGGTTGGAAACACCATATATTTT. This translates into CASSEERVTRVGNTIYF.

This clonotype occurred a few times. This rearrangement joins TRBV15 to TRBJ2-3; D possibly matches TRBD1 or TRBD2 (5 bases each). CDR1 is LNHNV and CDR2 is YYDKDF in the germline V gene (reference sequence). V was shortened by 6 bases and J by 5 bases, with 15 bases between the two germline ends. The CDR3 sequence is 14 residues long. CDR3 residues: CATRGPRSQDTQYF. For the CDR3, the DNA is TGTGCCACCAGGGGACCCAGGTCCCAAGATACGCAGTATTTT.

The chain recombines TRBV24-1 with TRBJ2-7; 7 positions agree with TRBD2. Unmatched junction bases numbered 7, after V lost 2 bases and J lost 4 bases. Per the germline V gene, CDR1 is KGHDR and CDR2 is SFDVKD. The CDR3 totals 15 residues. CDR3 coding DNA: TGTGCCACCAGTGATTCCGCTAGCGGAGGTTACGAGCAGTACTTC. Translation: CATSDSASGGYEQYF.

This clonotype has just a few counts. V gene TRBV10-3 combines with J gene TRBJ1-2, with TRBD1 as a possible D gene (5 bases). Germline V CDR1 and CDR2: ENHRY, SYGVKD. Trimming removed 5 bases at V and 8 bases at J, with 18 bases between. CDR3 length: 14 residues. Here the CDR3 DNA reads TGTGCCATCAGTAAAGGGATAAGGGGTCAAGGCTACACCTTC. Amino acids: CAISKGIRGQGYTF.

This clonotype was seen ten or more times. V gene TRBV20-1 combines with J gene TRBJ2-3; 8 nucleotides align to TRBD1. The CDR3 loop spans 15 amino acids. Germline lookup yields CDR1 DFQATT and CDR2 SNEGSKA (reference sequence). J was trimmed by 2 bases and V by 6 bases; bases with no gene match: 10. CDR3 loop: CSASPGGQPTDTQYF. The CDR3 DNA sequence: TGCAGTGCGTCGCCAGGGGGCCAACCCACAGATACGCAGTATTTT.

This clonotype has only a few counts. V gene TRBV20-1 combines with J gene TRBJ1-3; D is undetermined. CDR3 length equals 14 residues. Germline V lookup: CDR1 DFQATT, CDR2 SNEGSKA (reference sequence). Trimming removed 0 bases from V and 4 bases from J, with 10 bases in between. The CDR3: CSARDAGEGNTIYF. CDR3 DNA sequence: TGCAGTGCTAGAGATGCCGGAGAAGGAAACACCATATATTTT.

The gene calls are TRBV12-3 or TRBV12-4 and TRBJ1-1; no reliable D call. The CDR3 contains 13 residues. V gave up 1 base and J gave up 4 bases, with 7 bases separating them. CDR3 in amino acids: CASSLEGFTEAFF. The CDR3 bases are TGTGCCAGCAGTTTAGAGGGTTTCACTGAAGCTTTCTTT.

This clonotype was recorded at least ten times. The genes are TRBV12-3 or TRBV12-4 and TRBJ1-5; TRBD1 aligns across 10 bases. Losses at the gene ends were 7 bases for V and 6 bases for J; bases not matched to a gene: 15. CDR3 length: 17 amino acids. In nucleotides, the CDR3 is TGTGCCAGCACCACCAAGACAGGGGGCGGTTGGGGTCAGCCCCAGCATTTT. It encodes CASTTKTGGGWGQPQHF.

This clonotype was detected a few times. The CDR3 protein is CASILDRGSSYEQYF. Written as DNA, the CDR3 is TGTGCCAGCATCCTAGACAGGGGCAGCTCCTACGAGCAGTACTTC. This rearrangement joins TRBV6-1 to TRBJ2-7; 8 nucleotides agree with TRBD1. The germline CDR1 and CDR2 sequences are MNHNS and SASEGT. CDR3 length: 15 residues. V shed 7 bases, J shed 0 bases, and the junction held 8 bases outside the gene matches.

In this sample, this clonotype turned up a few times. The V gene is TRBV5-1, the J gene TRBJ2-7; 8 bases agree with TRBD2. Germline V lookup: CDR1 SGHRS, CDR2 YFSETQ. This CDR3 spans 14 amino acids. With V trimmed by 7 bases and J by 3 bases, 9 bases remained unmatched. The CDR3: CASHRGSGSYEQYF. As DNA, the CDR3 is TGCGCCAGCCACCGGGGGAGCGGGAGCTACGAGCAGTACTTC.

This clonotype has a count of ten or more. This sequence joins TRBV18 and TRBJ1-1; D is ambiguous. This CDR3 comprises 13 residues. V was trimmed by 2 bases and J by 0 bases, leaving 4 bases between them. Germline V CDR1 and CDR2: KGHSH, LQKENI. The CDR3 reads CASSPRMNTEAFF. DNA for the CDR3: TGTGCCAGCTCACCAAGGATGAACACTGAAGCTTTCTTT.

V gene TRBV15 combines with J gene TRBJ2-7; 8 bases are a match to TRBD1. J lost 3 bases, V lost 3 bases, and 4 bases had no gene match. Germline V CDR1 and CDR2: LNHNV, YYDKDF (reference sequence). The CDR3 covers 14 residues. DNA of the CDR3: TGTGCCACCAGCAGCAGGGGGCAAAACTACGAGCAGTACTTC. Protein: CATSSRGQNYEQYF.

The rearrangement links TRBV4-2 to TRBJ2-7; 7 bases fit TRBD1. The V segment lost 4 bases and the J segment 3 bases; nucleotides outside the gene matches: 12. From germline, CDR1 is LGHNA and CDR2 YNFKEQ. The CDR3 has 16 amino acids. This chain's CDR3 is CASSLSSGTAFYEQYF. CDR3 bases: TGTGCCAGCAGCCTCTCTTCCGGGACAGCCTTCTACGAGCAGTACTTC.

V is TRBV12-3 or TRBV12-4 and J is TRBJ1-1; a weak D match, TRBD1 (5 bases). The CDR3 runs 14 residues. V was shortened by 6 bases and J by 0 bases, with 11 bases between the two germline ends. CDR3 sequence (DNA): TGTGCCAGCAGGGGGCGTCTGGTGAACACTGAAGCTTTCTTT. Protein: CASRGRLVNTEAFF.

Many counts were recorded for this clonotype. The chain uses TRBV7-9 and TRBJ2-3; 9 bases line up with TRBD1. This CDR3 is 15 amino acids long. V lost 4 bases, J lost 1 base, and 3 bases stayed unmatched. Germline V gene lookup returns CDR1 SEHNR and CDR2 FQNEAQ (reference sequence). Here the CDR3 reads CASSYRDRGTDTQYF. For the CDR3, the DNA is TGTGCCAGCAGCTACCGGGACAGGGGCACAGATACGCAGTATTTT.

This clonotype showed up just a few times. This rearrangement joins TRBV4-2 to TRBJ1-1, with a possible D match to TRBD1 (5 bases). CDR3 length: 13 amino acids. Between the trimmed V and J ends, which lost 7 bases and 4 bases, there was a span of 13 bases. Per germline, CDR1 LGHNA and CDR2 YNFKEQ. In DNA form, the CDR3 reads TGTGCCAGCAATCCCCAGGGCGGCACTGAAGCTTTCTTT. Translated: CASNPQGGTEAFF.

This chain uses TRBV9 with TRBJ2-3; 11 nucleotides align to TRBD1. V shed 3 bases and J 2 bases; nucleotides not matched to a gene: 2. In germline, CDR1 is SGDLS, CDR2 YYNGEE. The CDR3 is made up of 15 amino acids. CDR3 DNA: TGTGCCAGCAGCGGGGACAGGGGGATCACAGATACGCAGTATTTT. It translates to CASSGDRGITDTQYF. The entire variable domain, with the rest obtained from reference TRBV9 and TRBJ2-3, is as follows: DSGVTQTPKHLITATGQRVTLRCSPRSGDLSVYWYQQSLDQGLQFLIQYYNGEERAKGNILERFSAQQFPDLHSELNLSSLELGDSALYFCASSGDRGITDTQYFGPGTRLTVL.

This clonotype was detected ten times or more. The CDR3, as DNA: TGTGCCAGCAGTTTCCGCGGGAGATATCGCGAGCAGTACTTC. Protein: CASSFRGRYREQYF. The V and J genes are TRBV27 and TRBJ2-7; 7 bases match TRBD2. The CDR3 runs to 14 residues. V shed 3 bases and J 6 bases; nucleotides not matched to a gene: 8. Germline values: CDR1 MNHEY, CDR2 SMNVEV (reference sequence).

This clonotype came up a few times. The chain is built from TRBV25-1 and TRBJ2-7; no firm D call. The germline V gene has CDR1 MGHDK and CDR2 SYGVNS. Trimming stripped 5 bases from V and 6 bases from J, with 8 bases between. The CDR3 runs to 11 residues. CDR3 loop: CASSSVSEQYF. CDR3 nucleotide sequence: TGTGCCAGCAGTAGTGTGAGCGAGCAGTACTTC.

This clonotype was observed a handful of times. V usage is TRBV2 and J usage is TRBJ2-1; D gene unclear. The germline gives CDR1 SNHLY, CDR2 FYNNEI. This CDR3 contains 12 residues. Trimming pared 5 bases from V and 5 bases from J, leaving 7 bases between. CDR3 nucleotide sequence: TGTGCCAGCAGTACGGGTAACAATGAGCAGTTCTTC. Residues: CASSTGNNEQFF.

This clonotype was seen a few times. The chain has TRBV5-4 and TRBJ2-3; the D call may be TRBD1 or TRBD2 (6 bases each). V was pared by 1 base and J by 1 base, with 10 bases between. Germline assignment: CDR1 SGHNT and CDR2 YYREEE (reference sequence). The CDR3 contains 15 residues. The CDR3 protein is CASSLPGARTDTQYF. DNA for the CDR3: TGTGCCAGCAGCTTGCCGGGGGCCCGCACAGATACGCAGTATTTT. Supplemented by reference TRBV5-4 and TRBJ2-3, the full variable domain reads ETGVTQSPTHLIKTRGQQVTLRCSSQSGHNTVSWYQQALGQGPQFIFQYYREEENGRGNFPPRFSGLQFPNYSSELNVNALELDDSALYLCASSLPGARTDTQYFGPGTRLTVL.

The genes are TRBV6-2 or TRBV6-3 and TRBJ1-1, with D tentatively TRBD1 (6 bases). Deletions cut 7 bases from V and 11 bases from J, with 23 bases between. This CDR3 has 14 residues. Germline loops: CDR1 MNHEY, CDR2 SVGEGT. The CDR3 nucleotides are TGTGCCAGCACAGCCACCGGGACACCCAGGAGGGCTTTCTTT. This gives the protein CASTATGTPRRAFF.

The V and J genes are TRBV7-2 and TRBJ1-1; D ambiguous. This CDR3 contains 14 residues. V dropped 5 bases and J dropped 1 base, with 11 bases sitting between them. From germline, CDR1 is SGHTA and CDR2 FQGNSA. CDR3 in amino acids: CASSRAGKNTEAFF. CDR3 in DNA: TGTGCCAGCAGCAGGGCGGGGAAGAACACTGAAGCTTTCTTT.

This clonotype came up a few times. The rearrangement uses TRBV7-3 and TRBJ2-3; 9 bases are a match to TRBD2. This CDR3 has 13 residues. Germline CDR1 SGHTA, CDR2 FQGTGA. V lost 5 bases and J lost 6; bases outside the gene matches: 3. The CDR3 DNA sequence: TGTGCCAGCAGCCAGACTAGCGGTGATACGCAGTATTTT. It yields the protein CASSQTSGDTQYF.

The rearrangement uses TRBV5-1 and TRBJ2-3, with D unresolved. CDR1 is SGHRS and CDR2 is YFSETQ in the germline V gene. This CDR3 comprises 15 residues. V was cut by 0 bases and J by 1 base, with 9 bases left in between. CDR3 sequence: CASSLEDPGTDTQYF. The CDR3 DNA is TGCGCCAGCAGCTTGGAAGACCCCGGCACAGATACGCAGTATTTT. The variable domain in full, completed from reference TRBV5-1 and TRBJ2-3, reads KAGVTQTPRYLIKTRGQQVTLSCSPISGHRSVSWYQQTPGQGLQFLFEYFSETQRNKGNFPGRFSGRQFSNSRSEMNVSTLELGDSALYLCASSLEDPGTDTQYFGPGTRLTVL.

The CDR3 coding sequence is TGTGCCAGCAGTTCAGCCCGGGACACCCAAGAGACCCAGTACTTC. This gives the protein CASSSARDTQETQYF. The chain couples TRBV6-5 to TRBJ2-5; TRBD1 might be the D (6 bases). CDR1 and CDR2 (germline): MNHEY, SVGAGI. V dropped 4 bases and J dropped 1 base, with 13 bases sitting between them. The CDR3 has 15 amino acids.

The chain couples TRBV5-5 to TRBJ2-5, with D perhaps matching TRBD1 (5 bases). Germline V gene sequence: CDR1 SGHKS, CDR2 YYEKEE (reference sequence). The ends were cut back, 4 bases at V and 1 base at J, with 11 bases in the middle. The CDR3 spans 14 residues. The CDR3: CASSVLTAQETQYF. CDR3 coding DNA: TGTGCCAGCAGCGTACTGACAGCCCAAGAGACCCAGTACTTC. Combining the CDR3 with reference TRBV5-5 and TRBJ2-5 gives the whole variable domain DAGVTQSPTHLIKTRGQQVTLRCSPISGHKSVSWYQQVLGQGPQFIFQYYEKEERGRGNFPDRFSARQFPNYSSELNVNALLLGDSALYLCASSVLTAQETQYFGPGTRLLVL.

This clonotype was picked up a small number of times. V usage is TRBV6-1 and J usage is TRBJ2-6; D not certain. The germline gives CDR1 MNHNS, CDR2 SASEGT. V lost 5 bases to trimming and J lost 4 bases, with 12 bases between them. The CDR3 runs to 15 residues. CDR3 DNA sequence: TGTGCCAGCAGTCCTTGGGTAGCCGGGGCCAACGTCCTGACTTTC. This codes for CASSPWVAGANVLTF.

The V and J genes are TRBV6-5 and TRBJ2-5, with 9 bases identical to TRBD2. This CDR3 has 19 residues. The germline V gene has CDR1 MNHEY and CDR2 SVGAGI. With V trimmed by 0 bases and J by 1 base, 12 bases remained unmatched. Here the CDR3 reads CASSYSISPGLAFQETQYF. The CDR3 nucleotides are TGTGCCAGCAGTTACTCAATATCGCCGGGACTAGCATTCCAAGAGACCCAGTACTTC.

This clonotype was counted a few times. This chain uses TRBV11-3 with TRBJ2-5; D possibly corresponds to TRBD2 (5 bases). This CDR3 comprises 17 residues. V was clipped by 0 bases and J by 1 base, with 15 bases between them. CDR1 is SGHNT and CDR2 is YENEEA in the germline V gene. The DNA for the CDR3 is TGTGCCAGCAGCTTAGAAGCGATAGGGCGGGCCCAAGAGACCCAGTACTTC. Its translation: CASSLEAIGRAQETQYF. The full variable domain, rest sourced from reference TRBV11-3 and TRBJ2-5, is EAGVVQSPRYKIIEKKQPVAFWCNPISGHNTLYWYLQNLGQGPELLIRYENEEAVDDSQLPKDRFSAERLKGVDSTLKIQPAELGDSAVYLCASSLEAIGRAQETQYFGPGTRLLVL.